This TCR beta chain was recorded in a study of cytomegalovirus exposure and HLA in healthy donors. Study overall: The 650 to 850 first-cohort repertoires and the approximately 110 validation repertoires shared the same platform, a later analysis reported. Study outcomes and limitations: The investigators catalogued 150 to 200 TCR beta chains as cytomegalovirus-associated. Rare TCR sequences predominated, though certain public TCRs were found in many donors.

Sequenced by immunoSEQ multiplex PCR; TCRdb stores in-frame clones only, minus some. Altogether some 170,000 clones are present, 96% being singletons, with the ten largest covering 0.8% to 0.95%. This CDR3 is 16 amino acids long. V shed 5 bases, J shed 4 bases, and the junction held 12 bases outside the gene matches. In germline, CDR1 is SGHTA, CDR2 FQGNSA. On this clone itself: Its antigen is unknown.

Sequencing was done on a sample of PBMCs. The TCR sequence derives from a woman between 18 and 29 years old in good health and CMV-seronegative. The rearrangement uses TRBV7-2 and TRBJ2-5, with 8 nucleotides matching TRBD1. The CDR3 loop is CASSLHLTGTGETQYF. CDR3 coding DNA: TGTGCCAGCAGCCTTCACCTAACAGGGACAGGAGAGACCCAGTACTTC. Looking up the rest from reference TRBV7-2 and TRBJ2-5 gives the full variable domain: GAGVSQSPSNKVTEKGKDVELRCDPISGHTALYWYRQSLGQGLEFLIYFQGNSAPDKSGLPSDRFSAERTGGSVSTLTIQRTQQEDSAVYLCASSLHLTGTGETQYFGPGTRLLVL.